The count of the clone carrying this T cell receptor beta chain is one. This record comes from a study of blood T cell repertoires in COVID-19. Looking at the study overall: The United States, Italy and Spain provided the acute and convalescent COVID-19 samples.

As handled by the study authors: Nucleated cell number was recorded as an estimate derived from reference gene primer amplification. Sequencing was performed with immunoSEQ multiplex PCR; in TCRdb, only in-frame clones are kept and a portion is missing. D and trimming come from the DNA, and the V and J calls and clone size come from that table. This table has over 200,000 clones, over 75% appearing once. The TCR sequence derives from a middle-aged man with active or convalescent COVID-19. Sequenced sample: peripheral blood.

The DNA for the CDR3 is TGCGCCAGCAGTCTTCCCGGGACACATTTAGCCAAAAACATTCAGTACTTC. Its protein product is CASSLPGTHLAKNIQYF. The chain combines TRBV23-1 with TRBJ2-4, with TRBD1 as a possible D gene (6 bases). TRBV23-1 is an open reading frame whose function is uncertain. The CDR3 has 17 amino acids. V lost 4 bases and J 0 bases, leaving 16 bases between the germline ends.